These 8 T cell receptor beta chains originate from one sample sequenced in a study of T-cell memory formation after mild COVID-19. A single record per CDR3 protein comes from TCRdb applying MiXCR to the 5' RACE reads. The repertoire holds 180,000 or so distinct CDR3 sequences, with around 10% as singletons. The sequenced material came from PBMCs or a T cell subset sorted from them (not recorded which). The receptors here all came from a man aged 18 to 30 who had mild COVID-19 (a few samples of this study predate the infection). Cell type and time point are not known.

The CDR3 here is CASSDRASLGKQYV. CDR3 nucleotide sequence: TGTGCCAGCAGCGACCGTGCCTCCTTGGGGAAGCAGTACGTC. This chain joins TRBV5-8 and TRBJ2-7, with unresolved D. Germline CDR1 SGHTS, CDR2 YDEGEE. This CDR3 has 14 residues. Trimming removed 4 bases from V and 8 bases from J, with 19 bases in between.

J is TRBJ1-6 and V is TRBV5-1, with D unresolved. Looked up from germline, CDR1 is SGHRS and CDR2 is YFSETQ. The CDR3 runs 12 residues. Trimming shortened V by 0 bases and J by 10 bases, and 5 bases separated the two germline ends. Here the CDR3 DNA reads TGCGCCAGCAGCTTGGGGAGCTCACCCCTCCACTTT. Translated: CASSLGSSPLHF.

The chain links TRBV4-2 to TRBJ2-6; tentative D call: TRBD2 (5 bases). Trimming pared 0 bases from V and 0 bases from J, leaving 12 bases between. This CDR3 spans 18 amino acids. CDR1 and CDR2 (germline): LGHNA, YNFKEQ. The DNA of the CDR3 is TGTGCCAGCAGCCAAGATCGTACGGGGAGCTCTGGGGCCAACGTCCTGACTTTC. It specifies CASSQDRTGSSGANVLTF.

This clonotype has a handful of counts. The chain couples TRBV29-1 to TRBJ1-1; D is unclear. V lost 8 bases and J lost 3, with 16 bases in between. CDR3 length: 13 amino acids. Looked up from germline, CDR1 is SQVTM and CDR2 is ANQGSEA. CDR3 sequence: CSFNRNMDTEAFF. Here the CDR3 DNA reads TGCAGCTTTAATAGGAATATGGACACTGAAGCTTTCTTT.

The rearrangement uses TRBV27 and TRBJ1-4; TRBD1 matches at 8 bases. V lost 9 bases, J lost 5 bases, and 5 bases stayed unmatched. This CDR3 contains 13 residues. Germline V gives CDR1 MNHEY, CDR2 SMNVEV (reference sequence). The CDR3 DNA reads as TGTGCCAGTCGGACAGGGATAAATGAAAAACTGTTTTTT. Its protein is CASRTGINEKLFF.

This clonotype has only a few counts. The chain links TRBV7-9 to TRBJ2-3; 7 bases agree with TRBD2. Trimming removed 10 bases from V and 4 bases from J; junction bases left unmatched: 8. Germline V gene lookup returns CDR1 SEHNR and CDR2 FQNEAQ (reference sequence). The CDR3 is 13 residues long. This CDR3 reads CATSSRGADTQYF. CDR3 coding DNA: TGTGCCACCTCCTCCCGGGGGGCAGATACGCAGTATTTT.

There are many counts of this clonotype. The rearrangement uses TRBV7-8 and TRBJ1-5, with D unresolved. V was pared by 2 bases and J by 5 bases, with 10 bases between. The CDR3 covers 14 residues. From germline, CDR1 is SGHVS and CDR2 FQNEAQ. CDR3 bases: TGTGCCAGCAGCTTAAGGAGGGTGGATCAGCCCCAGCATTTT. Encoded protein: CASSLRRVDQPQHF.

This chain links TRBV5-1 with TRBJ1-1; D is possibly TRBD1 (6 bases). The germline V gene has CDR1 SGHRS and CDR2 YFSETQ. Between the trimmed V and J ends, which lost 0 bases and 11 bases, there was a span of 17 bases. This CDR3 contains 14 residues. The DNA for the CDR3 is TGCGCCAGCAGCTTGGTTGAGGGGGACTCCGGGGCTTTCTTT. Amino acids: CASSLVEGDSGAFF.